The 2 T cell receptor beta chains listed next were all sequenced from one sample in a study of blood T cell repertoires in COVID-19. Produced via immunoSEQ multiplex PCR; TCRdb's table is partial and in-frame only. The sample carries a few hundred thousand clones, about 87% recorded once. Sequenced: PBMCs or T cells enriched from blood (not recorded which). The receptors originated from a woman aged 18-29 years who had recovered from COVID-19.

The chain's CDR3 is CASSSGLRSYEQYF. The CDR3, as DNA: TGTGCCAGCAGCTCGGGACTCCGCTCCTACGAGCAGTACTTC. V and J are TRBV5-4 and TRBJ2-7, with D possibly TRBD2 on 6 matching bases. The V gene's germline CDR1 is SGHNT and CDR2 YYREEE (reference sequence). This CDR3 comprises 14 residues. Trimming cost V 3 bases and J 0 bases, with 10 bases left between them.

The chain is built from TRBV25-1 and TRBJ2-2; D is ambiguous. V gave up 5 bases and J gave up 0 bases, with 7 bases separating them. In germline, CDR1 is MGHDK, CDR2 SYGVNS. The length of the CDR3 is 14 residues. CDR3 amino acids: CASSKDTNTGELFF. As DNA, the CDR3 is TGTGCCAGCAGTAAAGACACGAACACCGGGGAGCTGTTTTTT.